The next 24 T cell receptor beta chains were all read from a single sample in a study of shared clonotypes between healthy human individuals. CD8 cells classed as naive were CD45RO-negative and positively selected for CCR7, excluding terminally differentiated effector memory CD45RA+ cells. The table came from immunoSEQ multiplex PCR; TCRdb's copy has only in-frame clones and leaves some out. Seen here are some 2 million clones, approximately 95% observed once, and the top ten hold 0.9% to 1.3%. Sequencing used naive CD8+ T cells sorted from blood. The receptors derive from a man aged 18 to 29 in good health.

Points on this clone: This sample includes further DNA sequences coding for the same CDR3. The V call is TRBV29-1, the J call TRBJ1-1; no reliable D call. Germline V gene data show CDR1 as SQVTM and CDR2 as ANQGSEA. V lost 4 bases to trimming and J lost 0 bases, with 0 bases between them. This CDR3 is built from 10 residues. CDR3 region: CSVVNTEAFF. CDR3 DNA sequence: TGCAGCGTTGTGAACACTGAAGCTTTCTTT.

In the case of this clone: The sample carries other DNA sequences with the same CDR3. J is TRBJ2-7 and V is TRBV30, with D possibly TRBD2 on 5 matching bases. Trimming pared 0 bases from V and 4 bases from J, leaving 10 bases between. This CDR3 has 13 residues. Germline V gene lookup returns CDR1 GTSNPN and CDR2 SVGIG (reference sequence). The CDR3 region has the DNA TGTGCCTGGAGTGTCAGAGGGATTTACGAGCAGTACTTC. Translation gives CAWSVRGIYEQYF.

The CDR3 nucleotides read TGTGCCAGTAGTATAGATCTTGAAAGTAGGACTGAATTTCCTAGCACAGATACGCAGTATTTT. This sequence encodes CASSIDLESRTEFPSTDTQYF. The V gene is TRBV19, the J gene TRBJ2-3; D possibly corresponds to TRBD2 (5 bases). V lost 0 bases to trimming and J lost 0 bases, with 25 bases between them. Germline CDR1 reads LNHDA; CDR2 reads SQIVND (reference sequence). There are 21 residues in the CDR3.

The J gene is TRBJ1-2, the V gene TRBV6-5; maybe TRBD1 (6 bases). Germline CDR1 is MNHEY and CDR2 is SVGAGI. The CDR3 covers 12 residues. Trimming pared 5 bases from V and 6 bases from J, leaving 10 bases between. CDR3 sequence: CASSPNRDGYTF. Written as DNA, the CDR3 is TGTGCCAGCAGTCCCAACAGGGATGGCTACACCTTC.

This clone was seen just once. The chain combines TRBV6-5 with TRBJ2-2; the D gene could be TRBD1 or TRBD2 (6 bases each). This CDR3 region has 15 residues. Germline CDR1 MNHEY, CDR2 SVGAGI. The V and J ends lost 2 bases and 6 bases respectively, with 13 bases between them. The CDR3 loop reads CASSYGGLPPGELFF. CDR3 sequence (DNA): TGTGCCAGCAGTTACGGGGGGCTCCCTCCCGGGGAGCTGTTTTTT.

This chain links TRBV27 with TRBJ1-2, with D tentatively TRBD1 (6 bases). CDR3 length equals 12 residues. V was trimmed by 6 bases and J by 4 bases, leaving 9 bases between them. In germline, CDR1 is MNHEY, CDR2 SMNVEV (reference sequence). CDR3: CASSGQPYGYTF. In DNA form, the CDR3 reads TGTGCCAGCAGCGGACAGCCCTATGGCTACACCTTC.

The chain has TRBV6-5 and TRBJ2-5, with no clear D. Trimming shortened V by 0 bases and J by 2 bases, and 10 bases separated the two germline ends. The V gene's germline CDR1 is MNHEY and CDR2 SVGAGI. The CDR3 is 15 amino acids. Written as DNA, the CDR3 is TGTGCCAGCAGTTACTCGGGCGGCTATCAAGAGACCCAGTACTTC. It encodes CASSYSGGYQETQYF.

The chain is built from TRBV28 and TRBJ2-3, with a possible D match to TRBD2 (6 bases). The germline CDR1 and CDR2 sequences are MDHEN and SYDVKM. The V and J ends lost 5 bases and 2 bases respectively, with 20 bases between them. The CDR3 consists of 17 residues. DNA for the CDR3: TGTGCCAGCAGTGGGGAGGCCCGGGAGAGACCCACAGATACGCAGTATTTT. Translated, it gives CASSGEARERPTDTQYF.

The V and J genes are TRBV2 and TRBJ2-2; D remains unclear. Germline V gives CDR1 SNHLY, CDR2 FYNNEI. Trimming took off 7 bases at V and 0 bases at J, with 9 bases between the two ends. This CDR3 is built from 14 residues. The chain's CDR3 is CASTAVANTGELFF. The CDR3 DNA follows: TGTGCCAGCACGGCCGTCGCGAACACCGGGGAGCTGTTTTTT.

The genes are TRBV2 and TRBJ2-7, with TRBD2 as a possible D gene (6 bases). CDR3 size: 19 residues. V was clipped by 1 base and J by 0 bases, with 22 bases between them. Germline V CDR1 and CDR2: SNHLY, FYNNEI. CDR3 loop: CASSEGILGAGVYSYEQYF. The CDR3 region has the DNA TGTGCCAGCAGTGAAGGGATCTTGGGAGCGGGTGTTTACTCCTACGAGCAGTACTTC.

The J gene is TRBJ2-7, the V gene TRBV7-9; 12 nucleotides match TRBD2. This CDR3 spans 17 amino acids. Germline V gene lookup returns CDR1 SEHNR and CDR2 FQNEAQ (reference sequence). With 3 bases clipped from V and 4 bases from J, the junction kept 10 bases outside the gene matches. The CDR3 DNA sequence: TGTGCCAGCAGCTTTCCAAGGACTAGCGGGAATCCATACGAGCAGTACTTC. Encoded protein: CASSFPRTSGNPYEQYF. The complete variable domain, with remaining parts taken from reference TRBV7-9 and TRBJ2-7, reads DTGVSQNPRHKITKRGQNVTFRCDPISEHNRLYWYRQTLGQGPEFLTYFQNEAQLEKSRLLSDRFSAERPKGSFSTLEIQRTEQGDSAMYLCASSFPRTSGNPYEQYFGPGTRLTVT.

V and J are TRBV4-1 and TRBJ2-1; D not resolved. The CDR3 has 14 amino acids. V was cut by 4 bases and J by 8 bases, with 15 bases left in between. The germline CDR1 and CDR2 sequences are MGHRA and YSYEKL. The CDR3 DNA reads as TGCGCCAGCAGCCCAGTGGACGGGCTAGATGAGCAGTTCTTC. Translation: CASSPVDGLDEQFF.

The chain combines TRBV29-1 with TRBJ2-1, with TRBD1 identical over 9 bases. The germline CDR1 and CDR2 sequences are SQVTM and ANQGSEA. After removal of 4 bases from V and 7 bases from J, the junction contained 5 bases not matched to a gene. The CDR3 is 13 amino acids. CDR3 nucleotide sequence: TGCAGCGTTGCAGGGACAGGGCCAAATGAGCAGTTCTTC. Protein product: CSVAGTGPNEQFF.

J is TRBJ2-1 and V is TRBV11-2; D not certain. This CDR3 contains 12 residues. Trimming cost V 4 bases and J 6 bases, with 7 bases left between them. Germline V gene data show CDR1 as SGHAT and CDR2 as FQNNGV. This CDR3 is CASSSIFNEQFF. CDR3 nucleotides: TGTGCCAGCAGCTCCATTTTCAATGAGCAGTTCTTC.

This chain uses TRBV28 with TRBJ2-1; D uncertain. With 5 bases removed from V and 6 bases from J, the gap between germline ends came to 26 bases. The germline CDR1 and CDR2 sequences are MDHEN and SYDVKM. The length of the CDR3 is 18 residues. The CDR3 is CASSPLDALTSLFNEQFF. CDR3 nucleotides: TGTGCCAGCAGTCCCCTGGACGCACTTACGTCCCTATTCAATGAGCAGTTCTTC.

On this clone itself: Other DNA variants within this sample encode the same CDR3. The rearrangement joins TRBV28 to TRBJ2-7, with D possibly called TRBD1 or TRBD2 (5 bases each). V was trimmed by 6 bases and J by 1 base, leaving 7 bases between them. Germline V gene sequence: CDR1 MDHEN, CDR2 SYDVKM. This CDR3 has 12 residues. The CDR3 loop reads CASRGVSYEQYF. The CDR3 DNA sequence: TGTGCCAGCAGGGGGGTTTCCTACGAGCAGTACTTC.

Of note for this clone: Other DNA sequences in this specimen translate into the identical CDR3. The CDR3 DNA is TGTGCCAGTAGTACGAACAGGGGGACTGAAGCTTTCTTT. Its translation: CASSTNRGTEAFF. The J gene is TRBJ1-1, the V gene TRBV19, with 8 bases that match TRBD1. The trim removed 4 bases at V and 5 bases at J, leaving 3 bases unmatched. The germline gives CDR1 LNHDA, CDR2 SQIVND (reference sequence). The CDR3 runs to 13 residues.

This chain joins TRBV5-1 and TRBJ2-1; 10 bases fit TRBD2. The J segment lost 12 bases and the V segment lost 2 bases, leaving 11 bases of the junction unmatched. Germline loops: CDR1 SGHRS, CDR2 YFSETQ. The CDR3 spans 15 residues. CDR3 sequence reads: CASSLAGGAGSGQFF. The DNA of the CDR3 is TGCGCCAGCAGCTTAGCGGGAGGGGCGGGCTCTGGGCAGTTCTTC.

As to this clone: One end of the junction is discordant with germline, which a read error may explain. The rearrangement uses TRBV7-7 and TRBJ2-5; D may match TRBD1 or TRBD2 (6 bases each). Looked up from germline, CDR1 is SSHAT and CDR2 is FNYEAQ (reference sequence). The CDR3 loop spans 14 amino acids. The CDR3 region is CASNGRGPRETQYF. Here the CDR3 DNA reads TGTGCTAGCAACGGACGGGGGCCCCGGGAGACCCAGTACTTC.

The chain has TRBV7-2 and TRBJ2-7; 7 bases fit TRBD2. The germline V gene encodes CDR1 SGHTA and CDR2 FQGNSA. The CDR3 is made up of 15 amino acids. Losses at the gene ends were 3 bases for V and 2 bases for J; bases not matched to a gene: 7. The CDR3 DNA follows: TGTGCCAGCAGCTTTTGGGGCGGGAGCCCCTACGAGCAGTACTTC. This codes for CASSFWGGSPYEQYF.

As for this clone: The identical CDR3 is also encoded by other nucleotide sequences in the sample. This chain's CDR3 is CASSLSGTDTQYF. CDR3 DNA: TGTGCCAGCAGTTTATCGGGGACAGATACGCAGTATTTT. This chain joins TRBV28 and TRBJ2-3; TRBD2 is a possible D gene (5 bases). Per the germline V gene, CDR1 is MDHEN and CDR2 is SYDVKM. CDR3 length: 13 residues. V lost 1 base to trimming and J lost 3 bases, with 5 bases between them.

This clone was detected once. The chain recombines TRBV19 with TRBJ2-5; TRBD2 is a possible D gene (5 bases). The V end was cut by 3 bases, the J end by 5 bases, with 13 bases between. The CDR3 spans 14 residues. CDR1 is LNHDA, CDR2 SQIVND, per germline (reference sequence). The CDR3 DNA is TGTGCCAGTAGTATGATCCACAGCGGCGAGACCCAGTACTTC. Protein product: CASSMIHSGETQYF.

This clone was counted a few times. This chain connects TRBV28 to TRBJ2-3; a weak D match, TRBD2 (6 bases). The CDR3 loop spans 15 amino acids. V was pared by 5 bases and J by 2 bases, with 14 bases between. In germline, CDR1 is MDHEN, CDR2 SYDVKM. CDR3 in DNA: TGTGCCAGCAGTATCATAGCGGAGGCCACAGATACGCAGTATTTT. It is translated as CASSIIAEATDTQYF.

V is TRBV28 and J is TRBJ1-5; 10 bases fit TRBD1. The CDR3 has 19 residues. After removal of 4 bases from V and 7 bases from J, the junction contained 19 bases not matched to a gene. Germline loops: CDR1 MDHEN, CDR2 SYDVKM. CDR3 in DNA: TGTGCCAGCAGTTACACATTACCCGGGACAGGGGCTGTTTCGCAGCCCCAGCATTTT. It codes for CASSYTLPGTGAVSQPQHF. Full variable domain (rest looked up from reference TRBV28 and TRBJ1-5): DVKVTQSSRYLVKRTGEKVFLECVQDMDHENMFWYRQDPGLGLRLIYFSYDVKMKEKGDIPEGYSVSREKKERFSLILESASTNQTSMYLCASSYTLPGTGAVSQPQHFGDGTRLSIL.